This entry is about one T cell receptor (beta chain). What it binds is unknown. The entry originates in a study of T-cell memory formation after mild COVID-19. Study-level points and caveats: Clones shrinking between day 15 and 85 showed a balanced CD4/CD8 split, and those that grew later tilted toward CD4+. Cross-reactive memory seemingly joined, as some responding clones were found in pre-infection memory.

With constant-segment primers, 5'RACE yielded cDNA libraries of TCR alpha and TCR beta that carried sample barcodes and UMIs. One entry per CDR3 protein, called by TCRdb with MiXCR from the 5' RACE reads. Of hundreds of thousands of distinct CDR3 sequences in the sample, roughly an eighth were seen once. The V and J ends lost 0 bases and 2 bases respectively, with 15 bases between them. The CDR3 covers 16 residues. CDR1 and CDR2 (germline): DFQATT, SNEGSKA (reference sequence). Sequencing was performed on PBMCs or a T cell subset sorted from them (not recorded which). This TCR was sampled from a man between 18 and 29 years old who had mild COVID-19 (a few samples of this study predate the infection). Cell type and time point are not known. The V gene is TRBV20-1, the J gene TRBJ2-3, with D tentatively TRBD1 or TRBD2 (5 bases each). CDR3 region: CSARDDGAPTTDTQYF. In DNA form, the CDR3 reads TGCAGTGCTAGAGACGACGGGGCGCCAACCACAGATACGCAGTATTTT.